This T cell receptor beta chain was obtained from a study of blood T cell repertoires in COVID-19 (dated by TCRdb to the early 2020s). A note on the overall study: Samples from collaborators originated in the United States, Italy and Spain and spanned both the acute and convalescent phases of COVID-19. The material from the prospective study consisted of cDNA or gDNA derived from T cells, B-cell-depleted T cells, or PBMCs. Deeply sampled blood TCRbeta repertoires from subjects exposed to, actively infected with, or recovered from COVID-19 were included in the dataset. The repertoires were released in a freely available public database intended as a resource for research on the immune response to SARS-CoV-2. Samples came from the ongoing ImmuneRACE study (first 160 participants) plus 1,254 subjects from 6 global collaborators. The sample metadata nearly always contained a de-identified subject ID, COVID-19 status, age in years and sex. Where available, HLA class I and class II types were taken from metadata supplied by the sample provider and were not determined by assay-based typing.

Beyond this particular receptor, the publication reports: Clinical and demographic metadata were provided uncurated, with the amount varying by source and participant.

A single count supports this clone. Its antigen is currently not known. One base away there is no much larger clone; base qualities are not given. Participants in the prospective study were aged about 18 to 100 years, lived in 24 United States geographic areas, and enrolled through a virtual design. To assign participants to cohorts, the prospective study relied on clinical history that participants themselves reported in a screening survey and a study questionnaire. ImmuneRACE Cohort 3 recovered participants were defined by two consecutive negative NP/OP PCR tests, healthcare professional clearance, or symptom resolution. In the prospective study, whole blood, serum and a nasopharyngeal or oropharyngeal swab were collected from each participant by mobile phlebotomists. Participants in the prospective study had the option to provide additional blood draws and questionnaires over a roughly 2-month period. Before DNA extraction, prospective study blood samples were shipped either frozen or at room temperature.

V loses 4 bases at its end and J loses 3 bases; junction bases beyond the gene matches: 9. From the cysteine up to the phenylalanine, the CDR3 has a length of 15 residues. CDR3 DNA is the only sequence kept; it has 45 bases, read in frame from the first base. CDR1 SGHTA and CDR2 FQGNSA were looked up in the germline V gene. The immunoSEQ Assay, a bias-controlled multiplex PCR, was used to amplify TCRbeta CDR3 regions from genomic DNA. In the authors' own workflow: Within the assay, amplification of reference gene primers was used to estimate how many nucleated cells each sample contained. To quantify the absolute abundance of each unique TCRbeta CDR3 rearrangement, sequence reads were collapsed and filtered. Productive Simpson clonality was computed per sample as the square root of Simpson's diversity index over productive rearrangements. What TCRdb holds here is the immuneACCESS table cut down to in-frame rearrangements. Part of the clones is not present; checked against another copy, under half of the missing clones reflect an unresolved V gene, and the others are unexplained. V, J and clone size were drawn from that table, and D and trimming were deduced from the DNA. Here the sample has approximately 400,000 clones; 88% occur a single time. The ten largest clones capture about 1.2% of the sample.

Recombination linked TRBV7-2 to TRBJ2-7, with 7 junctional bases fitting TRBD1. The sequence derives from a woman in her late teens or twenties who had recovered from COVID-19. The sample comprised PBMCs or T cells enriched from blood (not recorded which). The DNA sequence is TGTGCCAGCAGCTCCCGGACAGGACAAGGCTACGAGCAGTACTTC. It codes for CASSSRTGQGYEQYF.